Listed here is a single T cell receptor (beta chain). The sample comes from a study of blood T cell repertoires in COVID-19. Profiling relied on immunoSEQ multiplex PCR, and the TCRdb table lists in-frame clones only, not all of them. The table has roughly 200,000 clones, 80% to 90% seen once. From germline, CDR1 is SGHAT and CDR2 FQNNGV. V lost 4 bases and J lost 3; bases outside the gene matches: 6. CDR3 size: 16 residues. Input material: peripheral blood. The TCR originated in a human donor with active or convalescent COVID-19. The donor label of this sample is uncertain. This chain uses TRBV11-2 with TRBJ2-5, with 12 nucleotides matching TRBD2. Here the CDR3 reads CASSSRLAGAEETQYF. The DNA for the CDR3 is TGTGCCAGCAGCTCCAGACTAGCGGGGGCCGAAGAGACCCAGTACTTC.